This T cell receptor (beta chain) derives from a study of shared clonotypes between healthy human individuals. Using immunoSEQ multiplex PCR, the repertoire was profiled, and TCRdb retains in-frame clones only, with some absent. Among around 200,000 clones listed, 65% to 80% were seen once. This CDR3 is built from 15 residues. V was pared by 5 bases and J by 3 bases, with 7 bases of the junction left unmatched. CDR1 is SGHTA and CDR2 is FQGNSA in the germline V gene. The rearrangement joins TRBV7-2 to TRBJ2-4, with 7 nucleotides matching TRBD2. The TCR comes from a man aged 25-40 years in good health. The sequenced sample was memory CD4+ T cells sorted from blood. The subset denotes: CD45RA-negative fraction. The CDR3 reads CASSPVREGKNIQYF. The CDR3 nucleotides read TGTGCCAGCAGCCCGGTCAGGGAGGGCAAAAACATTCAGTACTTC.